The clone carrying this TCR beta chain has more than one count but fewer than ten. As yet, its antigen is unknown. Germline V lookup: CDR1 SEHNR, CDR2 FQNEAQ (reference sequence). Trimming at V came to 0 bases and at J to 4 bases, leaving 2 bases not matched to a gene. This CDR3 is built from 15 residues. This entry belongs to a study of cytomegalovirus exposure and HLA in healthy donors. General observations from the study: It emerged from a later analysis that several of the most significant clusters appeared to be linked to common viral pathogens. Per a later analysis, HLA-associated TCR beta chains showed more clonal expansion than other, equally common TCR beta chains. Indistinguishable V segments such as TRBV6-2 and TRBV6-3 were excluded.

In the PCR, 60 Vbeta and 13 Jbeta primers were used. Authors' methods: Later work found around 85 million unique TCR beta chains, with approximately 12 million shared. Profiled with immunoSEQ multiplex PCR; TCRdb holds only in-frame clones, not every one. V, J and clone size were drawn from that table, and D and trimming were deduced from the DNA. The data show some 130,000 clones, around 72% seen once. The chain combines TRBV7-9 with TRBJ2-2; 7 bases are a match to TRBD2. The source is a man between 50 and 59 years old in good health and CMV-seropositive. The sequenced sample consisted of PBMCs. CDR3 bases: TGTGCCAGCAGCTTAGCGGGAGGGGTCACCGGGGAGCTGTTTTTT. This encodes CASSLAGGVTGELFF.